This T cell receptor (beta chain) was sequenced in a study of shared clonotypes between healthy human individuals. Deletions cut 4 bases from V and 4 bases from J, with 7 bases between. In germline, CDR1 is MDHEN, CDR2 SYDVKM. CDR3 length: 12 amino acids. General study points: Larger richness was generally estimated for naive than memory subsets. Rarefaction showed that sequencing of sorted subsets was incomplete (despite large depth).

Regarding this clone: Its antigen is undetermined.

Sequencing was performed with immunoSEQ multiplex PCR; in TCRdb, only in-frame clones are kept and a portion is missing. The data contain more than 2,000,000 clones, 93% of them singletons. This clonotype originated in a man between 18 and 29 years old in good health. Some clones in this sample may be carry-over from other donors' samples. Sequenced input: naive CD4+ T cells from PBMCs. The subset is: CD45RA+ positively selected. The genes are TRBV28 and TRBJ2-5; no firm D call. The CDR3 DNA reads TGTGCCAGCAGTTCAGTGCGAGAGACCCAGTACTTC. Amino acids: CASSSVRETQYF.